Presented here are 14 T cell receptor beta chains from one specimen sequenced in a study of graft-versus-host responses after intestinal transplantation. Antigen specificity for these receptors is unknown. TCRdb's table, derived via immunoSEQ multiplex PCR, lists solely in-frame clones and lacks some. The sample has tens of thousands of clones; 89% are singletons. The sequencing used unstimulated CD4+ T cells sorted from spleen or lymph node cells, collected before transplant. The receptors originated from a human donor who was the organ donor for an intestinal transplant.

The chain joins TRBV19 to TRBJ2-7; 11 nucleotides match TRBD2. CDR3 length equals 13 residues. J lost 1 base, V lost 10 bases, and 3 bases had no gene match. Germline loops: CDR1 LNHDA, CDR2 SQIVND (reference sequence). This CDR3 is CATRTSGSYEQYF. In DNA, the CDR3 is TGTGCCACGCGGACTAGCGGGTCCTACGAGCAGTACTTC.

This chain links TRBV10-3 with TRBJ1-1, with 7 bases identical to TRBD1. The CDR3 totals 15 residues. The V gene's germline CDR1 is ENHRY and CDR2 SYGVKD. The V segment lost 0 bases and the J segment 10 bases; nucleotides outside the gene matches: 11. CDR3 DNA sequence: TGTGCCATCAGTGAGTCGACGTCAGGGGGGAGTGGAGCTTTCTTT. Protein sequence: CAISESTSGGSGAFF.

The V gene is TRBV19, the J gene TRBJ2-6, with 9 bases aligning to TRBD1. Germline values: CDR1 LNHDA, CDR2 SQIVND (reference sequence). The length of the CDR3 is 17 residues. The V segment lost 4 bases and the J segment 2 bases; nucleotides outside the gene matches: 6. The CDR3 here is CASSRERTGAGANVLTF. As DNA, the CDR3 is TGTGCCAGTAGTAGAGAAAGGACAGGGGCTGGGGCCAACGTCCTGACTTTC.

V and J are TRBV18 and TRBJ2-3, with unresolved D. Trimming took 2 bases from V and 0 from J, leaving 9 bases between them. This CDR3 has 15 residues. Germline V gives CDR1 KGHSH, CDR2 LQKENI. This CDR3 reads CASSPEHSSTDTQYF. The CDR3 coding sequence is TGTGCCAGCTCACCAGAACACAGCAGCACAGATACGCAGTATTTT.

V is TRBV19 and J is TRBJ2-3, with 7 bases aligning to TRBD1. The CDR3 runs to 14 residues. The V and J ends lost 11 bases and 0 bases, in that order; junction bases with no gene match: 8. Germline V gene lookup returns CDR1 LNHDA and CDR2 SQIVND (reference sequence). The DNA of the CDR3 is TGTGCCGTTAGAGACAGGGCTAGCACAGATACGCAGTATTTT. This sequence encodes CAVRDRASTDTQYF.

DNA for the CDR3: TGTGCCAGCAGCTTCGGGCTAGCGGGATCCTACGAGCAGTACTTC. As protein: CASSFGLAGSYEQYF. V usage is TRBV5-5 and J usage is TRBJ2-7, with 9 positions matching TRBD2. This CDR3 is 15 amino acids long. V lost 2 bases to trimming and J lost 1 base; unmatched junction nucleotides: 4. The V gene's germline CDR1 is SGHKS and CDR2 YYEKEE (reference sequence).

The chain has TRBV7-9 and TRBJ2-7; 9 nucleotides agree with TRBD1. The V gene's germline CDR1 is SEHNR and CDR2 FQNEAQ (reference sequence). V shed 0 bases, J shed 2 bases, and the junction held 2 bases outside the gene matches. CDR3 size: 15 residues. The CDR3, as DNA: TGTGCCAGCAGCTTAGCCGGGACAGGGCCCTACGAGCAGTACTTC. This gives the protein CASSLAGTGPYEQYF. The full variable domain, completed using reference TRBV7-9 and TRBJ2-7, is DTGVSQNPRHKITKRGQNVTFRCDPISEHNRLYWYRQTLGQGPEFLTYFQNEAQLEKSRLLSDRFSAERPKGSFSTLEIQRTEQGDSAMYLCASSLAGTGPYEQYFGPGTRLTVT.

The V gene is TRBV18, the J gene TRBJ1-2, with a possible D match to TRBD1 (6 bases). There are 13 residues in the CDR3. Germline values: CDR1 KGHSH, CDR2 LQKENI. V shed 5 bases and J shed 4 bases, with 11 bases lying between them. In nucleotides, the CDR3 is TGTGCCAGCTCAGGGGACATCACCTATGGCTACACCTTC. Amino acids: CASSGDITYGYTF.

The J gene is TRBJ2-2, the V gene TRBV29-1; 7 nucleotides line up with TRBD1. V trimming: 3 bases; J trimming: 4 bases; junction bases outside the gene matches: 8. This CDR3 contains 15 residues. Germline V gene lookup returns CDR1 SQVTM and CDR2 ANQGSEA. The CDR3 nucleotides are TGCAGCGTTGAGTGGGTGACAGGGCGCACCGGGGAGCTGTTTTTT. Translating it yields CSVEWVTGRTGELFF.

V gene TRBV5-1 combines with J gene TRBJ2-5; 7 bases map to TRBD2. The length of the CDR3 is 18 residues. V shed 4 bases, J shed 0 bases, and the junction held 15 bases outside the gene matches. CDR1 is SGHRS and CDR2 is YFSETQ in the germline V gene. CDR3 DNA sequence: TGCGCCAGCAGCCCGGGCCGGGGGGTAAAAGGGTACCAAGAGACCCAGTACTTC. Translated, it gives CASSPGRGVKGYQETQYF.

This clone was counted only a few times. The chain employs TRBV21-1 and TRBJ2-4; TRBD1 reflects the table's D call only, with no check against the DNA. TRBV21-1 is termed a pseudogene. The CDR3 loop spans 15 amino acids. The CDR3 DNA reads TGTGCCAGCGGTACCTCGGACAGGGTGGAAAACATTCAGTACTTC. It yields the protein CASGTSDRVENIQYF.

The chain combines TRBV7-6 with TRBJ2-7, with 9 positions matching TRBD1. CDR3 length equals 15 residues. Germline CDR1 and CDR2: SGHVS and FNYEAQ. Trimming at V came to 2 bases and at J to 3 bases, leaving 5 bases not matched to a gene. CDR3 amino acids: CASSLSQTGGYEQYF. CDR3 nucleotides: TGTGCCAGCAGCTTATCCCAGACAGGGGGCTACGAGCAGTACTTC.

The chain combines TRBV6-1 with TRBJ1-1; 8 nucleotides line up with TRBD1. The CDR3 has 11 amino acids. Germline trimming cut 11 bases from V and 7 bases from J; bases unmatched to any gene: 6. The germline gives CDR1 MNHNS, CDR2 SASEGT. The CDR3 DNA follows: TGTGCCGGAGGACAGGGAGTTGAAGCTTTCTTT. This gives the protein CAGGQGVEAFF.

The CDR3 DNA is TGTGCCAGCAGTTCAGCCCCAAGGGGTCAGCCCCAGCATTTT. Protein product: CASSSAPRGQPQHF. The chain recombines TRBV28 with TRBJ1-5, with D tentatively TRBD1 (5 bases). V dropped 4 bases and J dropped 6 bases, with 13 bases sitting between them. Germline V lookup: CDR1 MDHEN, CDR2 SYDVKM. This CDR3 is built from 14 residues.